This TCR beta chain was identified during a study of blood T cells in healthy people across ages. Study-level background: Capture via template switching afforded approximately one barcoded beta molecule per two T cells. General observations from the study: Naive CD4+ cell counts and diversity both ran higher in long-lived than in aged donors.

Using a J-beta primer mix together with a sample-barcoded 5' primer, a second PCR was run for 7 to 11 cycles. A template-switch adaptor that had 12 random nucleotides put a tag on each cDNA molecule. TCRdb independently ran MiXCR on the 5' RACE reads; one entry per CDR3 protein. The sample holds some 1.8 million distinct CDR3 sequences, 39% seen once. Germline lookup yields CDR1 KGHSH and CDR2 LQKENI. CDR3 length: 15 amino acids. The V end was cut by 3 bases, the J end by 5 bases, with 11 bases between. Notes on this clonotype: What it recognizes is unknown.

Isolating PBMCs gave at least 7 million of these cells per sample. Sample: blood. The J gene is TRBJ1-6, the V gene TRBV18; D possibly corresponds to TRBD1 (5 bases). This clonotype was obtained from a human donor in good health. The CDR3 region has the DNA TGTGCCAGCTCACCTAGACAGAGTAATAATTCACCCCTCCACTTT. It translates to CASSPRQSNNSPLHF. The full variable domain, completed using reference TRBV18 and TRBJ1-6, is NAGVMQNPRHLVRRRGQEARLRCSPMKGHSHVYWYRQLPEEGLKFMVYLQKENIIDESGMPKERFSAEFPKEGPSILRIQQVVRGDSAAYFCASSPRQSNNSPLHFGNGTRLTVT.